The 25 T cell receptor beta chains reported below all come from one sample, sequenced in a study of blood T cell repertoires in COVID-19. This table comes from immunoSEQ multiplex PCR, and its TCRdb copy is limited to in-frame clones, with some not included. The sample holds more than 300,000 clones, roughly 89% seen once. Sequencing input: peripheral blood. The source is a woman younger than 30 who had recovered from COVID-19.

The chain is built from TRBV27 and TRBJ1-2; the D gene is possibly TRBD1 (5 bases). CDR3 length equals 14 residues. Trimming removed 0 bases at V and 13 bases at J, with 18 bases between. Germline V lookup: CDR1 MNHEY, CDR2 SMNVEV (reference sequence). CDR3 sequence: CASSLSSTGSRLTF. Here the CDR3 DNA reads TGTGCCAGCAGTTTATCGAGCACAGGCTCTCGGCTCACCTTC.

This chain joins TRBV10-2 and TRBJ2-7, with 8 bases fitting TRBD1. This CDR3 has 15 amino acids. From germline, CDR1 is WSHSY and CDR2 SAAADI. With 2 bases clipped from V and 5 bases from J, the junction kept 8 bases outside the gene matches. CDR3 nucleotide sequence: TGCGCCAGCAGTGAGGGGCAGGGGGCGTTCAACGAGCAGTACGTC. This codes for CASSEGQGAFNEQYV.

This chain links TRBV9 with TRBJ2-5; weak D call: TRBD2 (6 bases). The length of the CDR3 is 14 residues. The germline V gene has CDR1 SGDLS and CDR2 YYNGEE. V lost 0 bases and J lost 5, with 11 bases in between. CDR3 loop: CASSVDGGSETQYF. CDR3 nucleotides: TGTGCCAGCAGCGTAGATGGGGGGTCGGAGACCCAGTACTTC.

V and J are TRBV27 and TRBJ2-1; 11 bases map to TRBD2. With V trimmed by 1 base and J by 6 bases, 5 bases remained unmatched. The CDR3 is made up of 16 amino acids. The germline CDR1 and CDR2 sequences are MNHEY and SMNVEV (reference sequence). CDR3 in amino acids: CASSLYGLAGGNEQFF. CDR3 nucleotides: TGTGCCAGCAGTTTATATGGCCTAGCGGGAGGCAATGAGCAGTTCTTC.

The V call is TRBV11-3, the J call TRBJ2-7, with 14 bases lining up with TRBD2. V dropped 4 bases and J dropped 7; count of bases not matched to a gene: 6. Germline assignment: CDR1 SGHNT and CDR2 YENEEA. The CDR3 sequence is 15 residues long. The CDR3 DNA reads TGTGCCAGCAGCTCAGGGACTAGCGGGAGTTGGGAGCAGTACGTC. It encodes CASSSGTSGSWEQYV.

In the case of this clone: This same CDR3 is encoded by further DNA sequences in the sample. This chain connects TRBV24-1 to TRBJ1-1, with D possibly matching TRBD1 (6 bases). V gave up 7 bases and J gave up 0 bases, with 8 bases separating them. The CDR3 is made up of 13 amino acids. The germline V gene encodes CDR1 KGHDR and CDR2 SFDVKD. The CDR3 nucleotides are TGTGCCACCAGAGGACAGATGAACACTGAAGCTTTCTTT. This codes for CATRGQMNTEAFF.

This clone is a singleton in its sample. The rearrangement joins TRBV30 to TRBJ2-2; no clear D gene. The ends were cut back, 3 bases at V and 7 bases at J, with 12 bases in the middle. The CDR3 has 13 residues. Germline assignment: CDR1 GTSNPN and CDR2 SVGIG (reference sequence). DNA of the CDR3: TGTGCCTGGAGCCCCCCGCCGGGCGGGGAGCTGTTTTTT. Residues: CAWSPPPGGELFF.

V usage is TRBV10-3 and J usage is TRBJ2-3, with 8 positions matching TRBD2. The CDR3 is 16 residues long. Trimming took 3 bases from V and 7 from J; bases not matched to a gene: 12. The germline CDR1 and CDR2 sequences are ENHRY and SYGVKD. CDR3 DNA: TGTGCCATCAGTGAAACTAGCGGAAGCGCCCACCATACGCAGTATTTT. Protein: CAISETSGSAHHTQYF.

This clone was counted only a few times. This chain joins TRBV2 and TRBJ1-1, with D perhaps TRBD1 (6 bases). Germline values: CDR1 SNHLY, CDR2 FYNNEI. V was trimmed by 6 bases and J by 1 base, leaving 9 bases between them. This CDR3 spans 13 amino acids. The CDR3 is CASSLQGNTEAFF. The CDR3 DNA reads TGTGCCAGCAGCTTACAGGGGAACACTGAAGCTTTCTTT.

The chain couples TRBV18 to TRBJ2-2; 9 bases are shared with TRBD2. Germline assignment: CDR1 KGHSH and CDR2 LQKENI. The CDR3 spans 15 residues. V trimming: 2 bases; J trimming: 5 bases; junction bases outside the gene matches: 3. In DNA, the CDR3 is TGTGCCAGCTCACCAGGGACTAGCCGGACCGGGGAGCTGTTTTTT. Translation gives CASSPGTSRTGELFF.

This chain links TRBV6-5 with TRBJ2-2; no reliable D call. V was pared by 5 bases and J by 1 base, with 2 bases between. Germline lookup yields CDR1 MNHEY and CDR2 SVGAGI. This CDR3 comprises 12 residues. CDR3 nucleotides: TGTGCCAGCAGTCGGAACACCGGGGAGCTGTTTTTT. Protein: CASSRNTGELFF.

The chain has TRBV19 and TRBJ2-1; 7 nucleotides agree with TRBD2. V dropped 4 bases and J dropped 2; count of bases not matched to a gene: 2. Germline V gives CDR1 LNHDA, CDR2 SQIVND (reference sequence). CDR3 length: 14 amino acids. The CDR3 loop reads CASSSGSPYNEQFF. The CDR3 DNA sequence: TGTGCCAGTAGTAGCGGGAGTCCCTACAATGAGCAGTTCTTC.

This chain uses TRBV10-3 with TRBJ2-2; 9 nucleotides align to TRBD2. This CDR3 spans 15 amino acids. The J segment lost 3 bases and the V segment lost 6 bases, leaving 5 bases of the junction unmatched. The V gene's germline CDR1 is ENHRY and CDR2 SYGVKD. The CDR3 sequence is CAISATSGYTGELFF. CDR3 coding DNA: TGTGCCATCAGCGCGACTAGCGGTTACACCGGGGAGCTGTTTTTT.

The rearrangement joins TRBV5-6 to TRBJ2-3; 8 bases fit TRBD2. The CDR3 is made up of 16 amino acids. In germline, CDR1 is SGHDT, CDR2 YYEEEE. Losses at the gene ends were 4 bases for V and 4 bases for J; bases not matched to a gene: 11. The CDR3 region has the DNA TGTGCCAGCAGCCCTGATCTGAACGGGAGGGCAGATACGCAGTATTTT. This translates into CASSPDLNGRADTQYF.

This clone was seen only once. This chain links TRBV27 with TRBJ1-5, with TRBD1 matching over 9 bases. The CDR3 consists of 15 residues. V was clipped by 5 bases and J by 6 bases; unmatched bases: 8. Per germline, CDR1 MNHEY and CDR2 SMNVEV (reference sequence). CDR3 sequence reads: CASSLYGTGSQPQHF. In nucleotides, the CDR3 is TGTGCCAGCAGTCTATATGGGACAGGGAGTCAGCCCCAGCATTTT.

The chain has TRBV5-5 and TRBJ1-4; TRBD1 agrees at 7 bases. There are 16 residues in the CDR3. Trimming removed 3 bases from V and 5 bases from J; junction bases left unmatched: 10. CDR1 and CDR2 from the germline V gene are SGHKS and YYEKEE (reference sequence). The CDR3 DNA reads as TGTGCCAGCAGCTACTCCAACAGGGGTAGGAATGAAAAACTGTTTTTT. Translated, it gives CASSYSNRGRNEKLFF.

The chain uses TRBV7-6 and TRBJ1-2; no firm D call. Germline V gene sequence: CDR1 SGHVS, CDR2 FNYEAQ. The V end lost 1 base, the J end lost 8 bases, and 11 bases lay between the germline ends. The CDR3 covers 13 residues. The CDR3 DNA sequence: TGTGCCAGCAGCTTAGTCGGGAGCGGGGGCTACACCTTC. This gives the protein CASSLVGSGGYTF.

The chain is built from TRBV6-2 or TRBV6-3 and TRBJ2-1, with 8 bases that match TRBD2. The V and J ends lost 6 bases and 7 bases, in that order; junction bases with no gene match: 14. The germline V gene encodes CDR1 MNHEY and CDR2 SVGEGT. The CDR3 runs to 16 residues. CDR3 protein: CASSRATSGLGNEQFF. The CDR3 DNA is TGTGCCAGCAGCCGTGCCACTAGCGGTCTAGGGAATGAGCAGTTCTTC.

J is TRBJ2-2 and V is TRBV10-2; 9 positions match TRBD2. The CDR3 totals 15 residues. The trim removed 6 bases at V and 5 bases at J, leaving 7 bases unmatched. Germline V gives CDR1 WSHSY, CDR2 SAAADI. The CDR3 spells CASREAGGRTGELFF. As DNA, the CDR3 is TGCGCCAGCAGGGAAGCGGGAGGAAGGACCGGGGAGCTGTTTTTT.

This chain joins TRBV29-1 and TRBJ1-1, with a possible D match to TRBD1 (5 bases). The CDR3 totals 13 residues. In germline, CDR1 is SQVTM, CDR2 ANQGSEA. V was cut by 1 base and J by 5 bases, with 11 bases left in between. Written as DNA, the CDR3 is TGCAGCGTTGAAGGGGGTTCAGGGACTGAAGCTTTCTTT. Protein sequence: CSVEGGSGTEAFF.

The chain joins TRBV5-8 to TRBJ2-1; D call uncertain. V gave up 4 bases and J gave up 5 bases, with 22 bases separating them. Germline V gene data show CDR1 as SGHTS and CDR2 as YDEGEE. The CDR3 totals 17 residues. The CDR3 sequence: CASSRLKTTPLHNEQFF. The CDR3 DNA sequence: TGTGCCAGCAGCCGTTTAAAGACGACTCCACTTCACAATGAGCAGTTCTTC.

The V gene is TRBV3-1 (or the pseudogene TRBV3-2), the J gene TRBJ2-1, with 12 bases matching TRBD2. Germline assignment: CDR1 LGHDT and CDR2 YNNKEL (reference sequence). The J segment lost 2 bases and the V segment lost 4 bases, leaving 24 bases of the junction unmatched. The length of the CDR3 is 23 residues. CDR3 region: CASSRSRGLAGPRAEAPYNEQFF. The CDR3 bases are TGTGCCAGCAGCCGGAGCAGGGGACTAGCGGGCCCAAGGGCCGAAGCACCCTACAATGAGCAGTTCTTC.

This CDR3 is CASSQTGTYGYTF. CDR3 bases: TGTGCCAGCAGCCAGACAGGGACCTATGGCTACACCTTC. This sequence joins TRBV7-6 and TRBJ1-2; the match to TRBD1 covers 7 bases. CDR1 is SGHVS and CDR2 is FNYEAQ in the germline V gene. The CDR3 consists of 13 residues. V dropped 5 bases and J dropped 4; count of bases not matched to a gene: 4.

CDR3 protein: CASSIRGTYSNQPQHF. The CDR3, as DNA: TGTGCCAGTAGTATTCGGGGAACTTATAGCAATCAGCCCCAGCATTTT. The V call is TRBV19, the J call TRBJ1-5; D gene ambiguous. In germline, CDR1 is LNHDA, CDR2 SQIVND (reference sequence). This CDR3 has 16 amino acids. V dropped 3 bases and J dropped 0 bases, with 12 bases sitting between them.

This sequence joins TRBV4-1 and TRBJ2-5; D is possibly TRBD2 (6 bases). Germline assignment: CDR1 MGHRA and CDR2 YSYEKL. V was pared by 1 base and J by 4 bases, with 16 bases between. CDR3 size: 16 residues. The CDR3 reads CASSQVSGAPGETQYF. The CDR3 DNA is TGCGCCAGCAGCCAAGTTTCGGGAGCTCCAGGAGAGACCCAGTACTTC.